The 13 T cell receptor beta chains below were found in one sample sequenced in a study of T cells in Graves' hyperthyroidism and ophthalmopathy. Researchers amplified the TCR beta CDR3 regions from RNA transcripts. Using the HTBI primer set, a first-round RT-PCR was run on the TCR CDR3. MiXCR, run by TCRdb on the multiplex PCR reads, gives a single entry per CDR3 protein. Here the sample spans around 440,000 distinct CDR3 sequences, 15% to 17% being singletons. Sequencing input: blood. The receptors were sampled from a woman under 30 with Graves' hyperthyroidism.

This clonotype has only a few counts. Here the CDR3 reads CAWSDGTLGNIQYF. The CDR3 region has the DNA TGTGCCTGGAGTGACGGGACCCTCGGAAACATTCAGTACTTC. The genes are TRBV30 and TRBJ2-4, with D perhaps being TRBD1 or TRBD2 (5 bases each). In germline, CDR1 is GTSNPN, CDR2 SVGIG (reference sequence). This CDR3 contains 14 residues. Trimming cost V 1 base and J 6 bases, with 13 bases left between them.

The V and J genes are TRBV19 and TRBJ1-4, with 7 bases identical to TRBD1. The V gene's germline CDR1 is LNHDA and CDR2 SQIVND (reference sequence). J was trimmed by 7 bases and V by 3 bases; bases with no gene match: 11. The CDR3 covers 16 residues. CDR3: CASSISRDRVFEKLFF. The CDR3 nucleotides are TGTGCCAGTAGTATCTCCCGGGACAGAGTATTTGAAAAACTGTTTTTT.

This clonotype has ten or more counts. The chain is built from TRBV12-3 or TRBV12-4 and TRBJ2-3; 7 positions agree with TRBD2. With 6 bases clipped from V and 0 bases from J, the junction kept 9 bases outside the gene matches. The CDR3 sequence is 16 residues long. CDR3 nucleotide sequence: TGTGCCAGCAGCTACTCCGGGGGACTAAGCACAGATACGCAGTATTTT. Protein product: CASSYSGGLSTDTQYF.

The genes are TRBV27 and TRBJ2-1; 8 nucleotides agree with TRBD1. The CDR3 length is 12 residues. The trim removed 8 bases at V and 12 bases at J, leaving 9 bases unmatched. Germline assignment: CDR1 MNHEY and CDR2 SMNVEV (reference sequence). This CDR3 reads CASPRTGRWQFF. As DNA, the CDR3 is TGTGCCAGCCCACGGACAGGGAGATGGCAGTTCTTC.

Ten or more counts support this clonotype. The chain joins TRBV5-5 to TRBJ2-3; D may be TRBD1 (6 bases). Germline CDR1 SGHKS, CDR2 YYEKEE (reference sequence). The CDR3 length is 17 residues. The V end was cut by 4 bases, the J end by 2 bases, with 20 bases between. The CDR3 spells CASSLSRGTSYTDTQYF. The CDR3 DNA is TGTGCCAGCAGCCTCTCTAGGGGGACAAGTTACACAGATACGCAGTATTTT. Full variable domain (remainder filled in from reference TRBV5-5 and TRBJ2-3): DAGVTQSPTHLIKTRGQQVTLRCSPISGHKSVSWYQQVLGQGPQFIFQYYEKEERGRGNFPDRFSARQFPNYSSELNVNALLLGDSALYLCASSLSRGTSYTDTQYFGPGTRLTVL.

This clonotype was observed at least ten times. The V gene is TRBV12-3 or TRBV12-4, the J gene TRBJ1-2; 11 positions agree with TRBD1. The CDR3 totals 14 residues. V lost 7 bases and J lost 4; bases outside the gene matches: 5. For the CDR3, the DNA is TGTGCCAGCAAATGGACAGGGGGCAGCTATGGCTACACCTTC. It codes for CASKWTGGSYGYTF.

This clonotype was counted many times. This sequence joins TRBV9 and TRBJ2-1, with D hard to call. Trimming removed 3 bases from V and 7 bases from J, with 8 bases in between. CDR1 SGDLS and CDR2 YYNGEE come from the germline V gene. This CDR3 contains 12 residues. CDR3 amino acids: CASSDASNEQFF. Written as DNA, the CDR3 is TGTGCCAGCAGCGATGCCTCGAATGAGCAGTTCTTC.

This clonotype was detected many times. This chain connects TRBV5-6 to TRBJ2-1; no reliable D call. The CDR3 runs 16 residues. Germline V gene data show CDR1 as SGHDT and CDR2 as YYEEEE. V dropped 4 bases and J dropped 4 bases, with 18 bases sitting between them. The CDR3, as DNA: TGTGCCAGCAGCCACCCGCCGGCACAGAAGTACAATGAGCAGTTCTTC. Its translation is CASSHPPAQKYNEQFF.

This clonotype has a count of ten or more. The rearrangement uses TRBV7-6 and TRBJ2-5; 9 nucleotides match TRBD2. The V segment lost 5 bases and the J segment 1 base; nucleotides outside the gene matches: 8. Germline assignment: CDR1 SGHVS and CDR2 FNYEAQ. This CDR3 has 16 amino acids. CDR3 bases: TGTGCCAGCAGCCATCTGAGCGGGGGGTCCCAAGAGACCCAGTACTTC. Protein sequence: CASSHLSGGSQETQYF.

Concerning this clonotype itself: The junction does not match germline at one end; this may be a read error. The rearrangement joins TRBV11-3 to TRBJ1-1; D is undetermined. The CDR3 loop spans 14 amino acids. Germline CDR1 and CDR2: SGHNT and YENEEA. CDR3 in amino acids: CANSLGRLNTEAFF. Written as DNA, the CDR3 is TGTGCCAACAGCTTAGGGCGGCTGAACACTGAAGCTTTCTTT.

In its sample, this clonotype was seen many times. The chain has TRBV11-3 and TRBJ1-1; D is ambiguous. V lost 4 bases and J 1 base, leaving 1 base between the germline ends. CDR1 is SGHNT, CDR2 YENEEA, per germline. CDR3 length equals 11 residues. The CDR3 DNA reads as TGTGCCAGCAGCTGGAACACTGAAGCTTTCTTT. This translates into CASSWNTEAFF.

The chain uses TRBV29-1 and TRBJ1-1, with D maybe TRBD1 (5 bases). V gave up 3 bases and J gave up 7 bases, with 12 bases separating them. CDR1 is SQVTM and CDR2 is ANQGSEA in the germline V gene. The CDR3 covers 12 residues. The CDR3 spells CSVDRQGGEAFF. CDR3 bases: TGCAGCGTTGATCGTCAGGGCGGTGAAGCTTTCTTT.

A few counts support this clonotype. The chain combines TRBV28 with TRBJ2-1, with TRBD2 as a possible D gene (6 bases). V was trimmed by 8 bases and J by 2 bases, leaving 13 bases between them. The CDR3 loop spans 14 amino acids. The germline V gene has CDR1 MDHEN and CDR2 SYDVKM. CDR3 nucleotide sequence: TGTGCCAGCGGGCGGGGAGAAACCTACAATGAGCAGTTCTTC. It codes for CASGRGETYNEQFF.